This T cell receptor (beta chain) was captured in a study of cytomegalovirus exposure and HLA in healthy donors. Study-level information: Within the Caucasian-associated ancestry cluster were 65% to 85% of the 398 genotyped donors.

Amplification used 60 Vbeta primers and 13 Jbeta primers. TCRdb's table, derived via immunoSEQ multiplex PCR, lists solely in-frame clones and lacks some. This sample has 130,000 or so clones; 60% to 85% occur once, and the top ten carry approximately 3.6%. The CDR3 runs 14 residues. Looked up from germline, CDR1 is SGDLS and CDR2 is YYNGEE. V dropped 0 bases and J dropped 1 base, with 7 bases sitting between them. Study-wide findings and caveats: In a later analysis, a genetic analysis reported fewer productive-TCR N-insertions in an Asian-associated ancestry cluster than the cohort average.

In its sample, this clone was seen once. Its cognate antigen is unknown. Sequencing was carried out using PBMCs. This receptor was taken from a young man in good health and CMV-seronegative. This sequence joins TRBV9 and TRBJ1-1; D uncertain. CDR3: CASSVDLANTEAFF. The CDR3 region has the DNA TGTGCCAGCAGCGTAGACTTAGCGAACACTGAAGCTTTCTTT.